The 3 T cell receptor beta chains presented below share a single source sample, sequenced in a study of T-cell reconstitution after alpha-beta-depleted transplantation in children. This sample's TCRbeta library carried unique molecular identifier barcodes. TCRdb analysed the PCR reads with MiXCR anew, one entry per CDR3 protein. The sample shows about 410,000 distinct CDR3 sequences, 20% of them seen only once. The input for sequencing was PBMCs from the stem cell graft donor, taken from the stem cell graft. These receptors were obtained from a human donor who donated a stem cell graft to a child with acute myeloid leukemia.

This CDR3 is CASSPAVERGEQFF. The CDR3 nucleotides read TGTGCCAGCAGTCCGGCAGTGGAGCGTGGGGAGCAGTTCTTC. J is TRBJ2-1 and V is TRBV6-2 or TRBV6-3; D is unresolved. The V and J ends lost 5 bases and 10 bases respectively, with 18 bases between them. CDR3 length: 14 amino acids. Germline loops: CDR1 MNHEY, CDR2 SVGEGT.

This clonotype has just a few counts. The rearrangement uses TRBV12-3 or TRBV12-4 and TRBJ2-1, with TRBD2 matching 9 bases. Losses at the gene ends were 4 bases for V and 0 bases for J; bases not matched to a gene: 7. This CDR3 has 17 amino acids. Here the CDR3 reads CASSWGASGASYNEQFF. The CDR3 DNA reads TGTGCCAGCAGTTGGGGCGCTAGCGGGGCCTCCTACAATGAGCAGTTCTTC.

The chain carries TRBV7-2 and TRBJ1-5; D is ambiguous. CDR1 is SGHTA and CDR2 is FQGNSA in the germline V gene. This CDR3 has 14 residues. Trimming pared 5 bases from V and 5 bases from J, leaving 13 bases between. The CDR3 sequence: CASSPQWVYQPQHF. CDR3 sequence (DNA): TGTGCCAGCAGCCCCCAGTGGGTTTATCAGCCCCAGCATTTT. The full variable domain, in which reference TRBV7-2 and TRBJ1-5 provide the parts outside the CDR3, is GAGVSQSPSNKVTEKGKDVELRCDPISGHTALYWYRQSLGQGLEFLIYFQGNSAPDKSGLPSDRFSAERTGGSVSTLTIQRTQQEDSAVYLCASSPQWVYQPQHFGDGTRLSIL.